The sequence of this TCR beta chain was determined in a study of T cell responses to AZD1222 COVID-19 vaccine. Study outcomes and limitations: The donors showed a predominance of white British ancestry and of females, with possible underestimation of clonal diversity. Seropositive AZD1222 recipients at baseline numbered only 5 to 7. After the peak T cell response, and only then, were repertoires sampled. Epitopes outside B.1.351 and B.1.1.7 mutated regions reportedly drew nearly half of spike TCRs.

This clone has only one observation. The target antigen is unknown. Only in-frame clones appear in the TCRdb table, and some are missing; sequencing was by immunoSEQ multiplex PCR. Of around 130,000 clones in the sample, 88% are singletons; the top ten hold around a sixth. The TCR comes from an adult in good health. The starting material was peripheral blood, obtained on day 0 of MenACWY control vaccination.

The CDR3 sequence is CASSDGGLAGHTGELFF. As DNA, the CDR3 is TGTGCCAGCAGTGACGGTGGCCTAGCGGGTCACACCGGGGAGCTGTTTTTT. The chain is built from TRBV6-4 and TRBJ2-2; TRBD2 agrees at 8 bases. The CDR3 is 17 residues long. Unmatched junction bases numbered 8, after V lost 2 bases and J lost 3 bases. CDR1 is MRHNA and CDR2 is SNTAGT in the germline V gene.